This T cell receptor beta chain derives from a study of T-cell reconstitution after alpha-beta-depleted transplantation in children listed by TCRdb under 2016. Looking at the study overall: Using TCR repertoire profiling, the study followed T-cell immune reconstitution in a quantitative way in children after TCRalphabeta/CD19-depleted allogeneic hematopoietic cell transplantation. Findings and caveats that apply to the study as a whole: In some patients, the high TCRbeta diversity seen at day 60 was put down to recipient T cells and intrathymic progenitors that had survived conditioning. About two months after transplant, the apparently early recovery of alphabetaT-cell counts reportedly depended on just several hundred clones that had expanded rapidly and came from non-depleted graft cells. Over the following months the frequencies of hyperexpanded clones went down, and after one year T-cell counts and TCRbeta diversity were mostly credited to newly produced T cells.

Libraries were built with PCR. TCRdb names Illumina HiSeq 2500 as the instrument used. TCR library preparation used molecular barcoding, with unique molecular identifiers applied to normalize quantification of the TCRbeta repertoire. Through fastp at Q25 and MiXCR, TCRdb rebuilt clones from the public reads, retaining in-frame beta chains. Rows merge per CDR3 protein into single entries with the most common DNA and genes. This sample has about 230,000 distinct CDR3 sequences in its table, and roughly 10% of those were observed once. The ten top clones hold roughly 28% of the sample. Measured from the cysteine to the phenylalanine, the CDR3 is 13 residues long. Of all the DNA, just the CDR3 is kept, 39 bases in frame from base 1. V loses 1 base, J loses 9 bases, and the germline ends lie 12 bases apart. CDR1 SGHKS and CDR2 YYEKEE are derived from the germline V gene (reference sequence). This clonotype was observed at least ten times. What this receptor recognizes is not known. Base qualities are not at hand, and no much larger clone is one base apart.

The label giving this sample's treatment or condition can be read as: allogeneic hematopoietic cell transplantation with graft depleted of TCRalphabeta T cells and CD19 B cells. The transplant recipients were children given TCRalphabeta/CD19-depleted allogeneic hematopoietic cell grafts. The rearrangement combines TRBV5-5 with TRBJ2-3, with TRBD1 perhaps the D gene, on 6 matching bases. Source: PBMCs, taken before TCRalphabeta/CD19-depleted stem cell transplant. The sequence came from a child younger than two with acute myeloid leukemia, due to receive a stem cell transplant. The DNA sequence is as follows: TGTGCCAGCAGCTTGACAGGGCTAGGAACGCAGTATTTT. Its amino acids are CASSLTGLGTQYF.